This TCR beta chain is drawn from a study of cytomegalovirus exposure and HLA in healthy donors. Primers for the PCR totalled 60 Vbeta and 13 Jbeta. TCRdb's copy holds only in-frame clones and misses some; the assay was immunoSEQ multiplex PCR. The repertoire has over 70,000 clones, around 80% of them found once; the top ten carry nearly 2.5%. From germline, CDR1 is SEHNR and CDR2 FQNEAQ (reference sequence). Trimming removed 5 bases at V and 4 bases at J, with 11 bases between. The CDR3 sequence is 13 residues long. The TCR sequence derives from a male donor in good health and CMV-seropositive. This chain uses TRBV7-9 with TRBJ1-1; D call uncertain. Sequencing was carried out using PBMCs. Here the CDR3 DNA reads TGTGCCAGCAGCCCCTGGCGGGGCACTGAAGCTTTCTTT. Its translation is CASSPWRGTEAFF. Full variable domain (missing parts from reference TRBV7-9 and TRBJ1-1): DTGVSQNPRHKITKRGQNVTFRCDPISEHNRLYWYRQTLGQGPEFLTYFQNEAQLEKSRLLSDRFSAERPKGSFSTLEIQRTEQGDSAMYLCASSPWRGTEAFFGQGTRLTVV.